The 10 T cell receptor beta chains listed next were all sequenced from one sample in a study of OX40 agonist ivuxolimab in advanced cancers. Using immunoSEQ multiplex PCR, the repertoire was profiled, and TCRdb retains in-frame clones only, with some absent. The data hold roughly 93,000 clones, with 92% observed a single time. The source was CD4+ or CD8+ T cells sorted from blood, collected in a trial of the OX40 agonist ivuxolimab. These receptors were collected from an adult with an advanced solid tumor such as melanoma, head and neck, liver or kidney cancer.

This sequence joins TRBV19 and TRBJ1-5; possible D gene TRBD1, 5 bases. This CDR3 has 14 amino acids. Deletions cut 6 bases from V and 4 bases from J, with 13 bases between. Per the germline V gene, CDR1 is LNHDA and CDR2 is SQIVND (reference sequence). The CDR3 region has the DNA TGTGCCAGTAGCGGACATGTAGTAAATCAGCCCCAGCATTTT. Protein product: CASSGHVVNQPQHF.

The chain is built from TRBV7-3 and TRBJ2-7, with D perhaps assigned TRBD1 or TRBD2 (7 bases each). This CDR3 is 15 amino acids long. Germline CDR1 SGHTA, CDR2 FQGTGA. The V end lost 2 bases, the J end lost 4 bases, and 15 bases lay between the germline ends. CDR3 protein: CASSLAQGGPYEQYF. CDR3 nucleotides: TGTGCCAGCAGCTTAGCCCAGGGGGGGCCGTACGAGCAGTACTTC.

The chain links TRBV5-1 to TRBJ1-2, with 8 bases fitting TRBD1. The CDR3 covers 17 residues. The germline V gene has CDR1 SGHRS and CDR2 YFSETQ. V dropped 2 bases and J dropped 2; count of bases not matched to a gene: 11. The CDR3 loop reads CASSFQPGQAGNYGYTF. In nucleotides, the CDR3 is TGCGCCAGCAGCTTCCAACCGGGACAGGCGGGAAACTATGGCTACACCTTC.

The table lists this clone with a count of one. In the same sample, other DNA sequences code for this CDR3. This chain links TRBV6-5 with TRBJ1-1; no clear D gene. V lost 0 bases and J lost 1, with 3 bases in between. The CDR3 sequence is 13 residues long. The germline V gene has CDR1 MNHEY and CDR2 SVGAGI. CDR3 in amino acids: CASSYSRNTEAFF. Here the CDR3 DNA reads TGTGCCAGCAGTTACTCTCGGAACACTGAAGCTTTCTTT.

The chain carries TRBV6-5 and TRBJ2-2; D not certain. The CDR3 is 11 residues long. Between the trimmed V and J ends, which lost 5 bases and 5 bases, there was a span of 3 bases. Germline CDR1 MNHEY, CDR2 SVGAGI. CDR3 protein: CASSVTGELFF. CDR3 coding DNA: TGTGCCAGCAGTGTTACCGGGGAGCTGTTTTTT.

V usage is TRBV29-1 and J usage is TRBJ2-3; no definite D call. From germline, CDR1 is SQVTM and CDR2 ANQGSEA. This CDR3 is built from 13 residues. V lost 4 bases, J lost 1 base, and 9 bases lay in between. The CDR3 protein is CSVVSQGTDTQYF. CDR3 in DNA: TGCAGCGTTGTCAGTCAGGGCACAGATACGCAGTATTTT.

The chain employs TRBV7-3 and TRBJ2-1; D is ambiguous. V was clipped by 3 bases and J by 7 bases, with 10 bases between them. The CDR3 has 13 residues. Germline V lookup: CDR1 SGHTA, CDR2 FQGTGA. For the CDR3, the DNA is TGTGCCAGCAGCTTTTCGGGTAGGAATGAGCAGTTCTTC. It is translated as CASSFSGRNEQFF. The full variable domain, with the rest looked up from reference TRBV7-3 and TRBJ2-1, is GAGVSQTPSNKVTEKGKYVELRCDPISGHTALYWYRQSLGQGPEFLIYFQGTGAADDSGLPNDRFFAVRPEGSVSTLKIQRTERGDSAVYLCASSFSGRNEQFFGPGTRLTVL.

The rearrangement links TRBV19 to TRBJ2-1, with D possibly TRBD1 on 6 matching bases. V was pared by 9 bases and J by 4 bases, with 19 bases between. CDR3 length: 15 residues. Per the germline V gene, CDR1 is LNHDA and CDR2 is SQIVND (reference sequence). This CDR3 is CASSKGDTLYNEQFF. The DNA of the CDR3 is TGTGCCAGCTCAAAGGGGGACACACTGTACAATGAGCAGTTCTTC.

This chain uses TRBV19 with TRBJ2-4; TRBD2 is a possible D gene (5 bases). Per germline, CDR1 LNHDA and CDR2 SQIVND (reference sequence). The CDR3 sequence is 14 residues long. Trimming removed 7 bases from V and 1 base from J, with 11 bases in between. The CDR3: CASNEGRAKNIQYF. DNA for the CDR3: TGTGCCAGTAATGAGGGTAGGGCCAAAAACATTCAGTACTTC.

This clone was counted a single time. This chain uses TRBV11-2 with TRBJ1-2; D might be TRBD1 (6 bases). V dropped 6 bases and J dropped 6 bases, with 11 bases sitting between them. Germline-derived CDR1 and CDR2 are SGHAT and FQNNGV. The CDR3 runs 12 residues. CDR3 protein: CASSREGDGYTF. The CDR3 region has the DNA TGTGCCAGCAGTCGGGAGGGGGATGGCTACACCTTC.